This note documents a single T cell receptor (beta chain) sequence. The target of this receptor is not known. No qualities accompany the bases; no much larger clone lies one base away. From the germline V gene, CDR1 is SNHLY and CDR2 is FYNNEI. From cysteine to phenylalanine, the CDR3 is 15 amino acids long. The retained sequence is limited to the CDR3, 45 bases, with the frame set at the first base. V and J lose 3 bases and 0 bases, and a span of 11 bases separates them. The source of the sample is a study of T cell changes during pregnancy in multiple sclerosis (dated by TCRdb to the late 2010s). With respect to the entire study: In women with multiple sclerosis, the researchers looked at how the T cell repertoire shifted as pregnancy progressed.

The protocol used for the library was the immunoSEQ multiplex PCR assay. TCRdb holds this immuneACCESS table with in-frame rearrangements only. Some clones are missing; in checked studies, unresolved V genes explain under half, and the rest has no known cause. The sample yields about 120,000 clones; approximately 93% were counted once. The top ten constitute roughly 6.2% of the sample. The chain employs TRBV2 and TRBJ1-1, with no D gene named confidently. This specimen consisted of peripheral blood, obtained before pregnancy. This sequence was found in a female donor with multiple sclerosis, enrolled in a pregnancy study. The DNA is as follows: TGTGCCAGCAGTGACGGTGTTATTATGAACACTGAAGCTTTCTTT. Its protein is CASSDGVIMNTEAFF.